This TCR beta chain was captured by sequencing in a study of T cell responses to AZD1222 COVID-19 vaccine. General study findings and limits: Sampling captured repertoires only after the peak T cell response.

The CDR3 spans 13 residues. TCRdb keeps only in-frame clones here, not all; method: immunoSEQ multiplex PCR. This sample has 150,000 to 200,000 clones, with about 90% found just once. Notes on this clone: What it recognizes is unknown.

The genes are TRBV12-3 or TRBV12-4 and TRBJ2-2; D might be TRBD1 or TRBD2, each matching 5 bases. This TCR was sampled from an adult in good health. This specimen consisted of peripheral blood, obtained on day 0 of MenACWY control vaccination. CDR3 in amino acids: CATRRGVTGELFF. DNA of the CDR3: TGTGCAACACGACGAGGGGTAACCGGGGAGCTGTTTTTT.